This is a list of T cell receptor beta chains from one sample in a study of blood T cells in healthy people across ages. TCRdb redid the calling of the 5' RACE reads with MiXCR, one entry per CDR3 protein. The table has approximately 800,000 distinct CDR3 sequences, under 80% seen once; the top ten hold roughly a quarter. Sequenced input: blood. The source is a man aged 30 to 45 in good health. Both conserved end residues are part of each CDR3. D genes are given only for firm matches. Rows may omit the clone size; those that give it use once, few, many or a size class.

V	J	D	size	DNA	CDR3
TRBV4-2	TRBJ1-5	-	-	TGTGCCAGCAGCCAAGAGGGTACGGGACCTCGGAGTCAGCCCCAGCATTTT	CASSQEGTGPRSQPQHF
TRBV20-1	TRBJ2-1	-	-	TGCAGTGCTAGCTTGGGGTTCGGCTACAATGAGCAGTTCTTC	CSASLGFGYNEQFF
TRBV9	TRBJ2-7	-	-	TGTGCCAGCAGCGGAACTAGCTTTTCATCCGAGCAGTACTTC	CASSGTSFSSEQYF
TRBV2	TRBJ1-5	-	-	TGTGCCAGCAGGCGGGTTGAGAGCAATCAGCCCCAGCATTTT	CASRRVESNQPQHF
TRBV2	TRBJ2-5	-	-	TGTGCCAGCACCTCAACGGGACTGACCCAAGAGACCCAGTACTTC	CASTSTGLTQETQYF
TRBV12-3/TRBV12-4	TRBJ1-1	-	few	TGTGCCAGCAGCTCCCTCGGAGGGACTGAAGCTTTCTTT	CASSSLGGTEAFF
TRBV6-5	TRBJ2-6	-	-	TGTGCCAGCAGTCCCATGAGCTCTGGGGCCAACGTCCTGACTTTC	CASSPMSSGANVLTF
TRBV12-3/TRBV12-4	TRBJ2-3	TRBD1	-	TGTGCCAGCAGAGCGACAGGGTTTCCGACAGATACGCAGTATTTT	CASRATGFPTDTQYF
TRBV5-1	TRBJ2-3	-	-	TGCGCCAGCAGCTTGTCTACAGGGGGCCTCAATGGCGGGGGGGATCTTACGCAGTATTTT	CASSLSTGGLNGGGDLTQYF
TRBV20-1	TRBJ1-2	TRBD1	few	TGCAGTGCTAACCGACAGGGCCATGGCTACACCTTC	CSANRQGHGYTF
TRBV4-3	TRBJ2-3	TRBD2	many	TGCGCCAGCAGCCAAGTAGGGCAAGCGGGGGGCACAGATACGCAGTATTTT	CASSQVGQAGGTDTQYF
TRBV9	TRBJ2-3	-	-	TGTGCCACCCGACACCGGAATACGCAGTATTTT	CATRHRNTQYF
TRBV19	TRBJ1-1	-	-	TGTGCCAGTAGTATAAATCTCCGGGGTAGATACACTGAAGCTTTCTTT	CASSINLRGRYTEAFF
TRBV4-3	TRBJ2-1	TRBD1	-	TGCGCCAGCAGCGTCTACAGGGGATATGAGCAGTTCTTC	CASSVYRGYEQFF
TRBV11-1	TRBJ2-1	TRBD1	few	TGTGCCAGCAGTCGCCTGTCGGGACAGGGGTTCAATGAGCAGTTCTTC	CASSRLSGQGFNEQFF
TRBV5-1	TRBJ2-7	TRBD1	few	TGCGCCAGCAGCATCAGGACAGGGAGGAGCTCCTACGAGCAGTACTTC	CASSIRTGRSSYEQYF
TRBV7-9	TRBJ2-2	-	-	TGTGCCAGCAGCTTAGCACGACGTAACACCGGGGAGCTGTTTTTT	CASSLARRNTGELFF
TRBV9	TRBJ1-1	-	-	TGTGCCAGCAGTGGGGGCAGGGGAGGGGACACTGAAGCTTTCTTT	CASSGGRGGDTEAFF
TRBV12-3/TRBV12-4	TRBJ1-4	-	few	TGTGCCAGCAGAAATGAGGGGGTCGATGAAAAACTGTTTTTT	CASRNEGVDEKLFF
TRBV7-8	TRBJ2-5	-	once	TGTGCCAGCAGCATAGAAACAGTACAAGAGACCCAGTACTTC	CASSIETVQETQYF
TRBV27	TRBJ2-7	-	-	TGTGCCAGCAGGCAACTGCTGGCCATACCCGCCTACGAGCAGTACTTC	CASRQLLAIPAYEQYF
TRBV29-1	TRBJ1-2	TRBD1	few	TGCAGCGTTGTGGCAGGGGGGAATGGCTACACCTTC	CSVVAGGNGYTF
TRBV6-1	TRBJ2-1	-	-	TGTGCCAGCAGTGTCCAATATTCAGCGCTGAATGAGCAGTTCTTC	CASSVQYSALNEQFF
TRBV6-1	TRBJ1-6	-	-	TGTGCCACCTATCCCGGCCAAGGAAGAAAAGACAGACTAAATTCACCCCTCCACTTT	CATYPGQGRKDRLNSPLHF
TRBV7-2	TRBJ2-1	-	-	TGTGCCAGCAGCTCCTACGGGGAGCAGTTCTTC	CASSSYGEQFF
TRBV18	TRBJ2-1	TRBD2	once	TGTGCCAGCTCCCGGACTAGCGATGGAGATGAGCAGTTCTTC	CASSRTSDGDEQFF
TRBV2	TRBJ2-1	-	few	TGTGCCACCCCAACGACCGGTACCTCCTACAATGAGCAGTTCTTC	CATPTTGTSYNEQFF
TRBV5-8	TRBJ2-4	TRBD1	-	TGTGCCAGCAGCTTGGCCGCAATAGGACAGGGTAGAAAGCAGTACTTC	CASSLAAIGQGRKQYF
TRBV21-1	TRBJ2-1	-	once	TGTGCCAGCAGCAAAGTAAGGAAAGGACAGGGTTGTTACAATGAGCAGTTCTTC	CASSKVRKGQGCYNEQFF
TRBV7-3	TRBJ1-5	-	once	TGTGCCAGCAGCCTCCGTAACCGGAGCAATCAGCCCCAGCATTTT	CASSLRNRSNQPQHF
TRBV12-3/TRBV12-4	TRBJ2-3	TRBD2	few	TGTGCCAGCAGTTGGACTAGCGGGCTCACAGATACGCAGTATTTT	CASSWTSGLTDTQYF
TRBV6-1	TRBJ2-5	TRBD1	-	TGTGCCGGATGGGGACAGGGCGTGGAGACCCAGTACTTC	CAGWGQGVETQYF
TRBV4-3	TRBJ2-1	-	-	TGCGCCTGCAGCCAAGCCGGGGGGCCTAGTTACAATGAGCAGTTCTTC	CACSQAGGPSYNEQFF
TRBV4-3	TRBJ1-6	TRBD1	-	TGCGCCAGCAGCCAAGAGACAGGGGTTGATTCACCCCTCCACTTT	CASSQETGVDSPLHF
TRBV6-2/TRBV6-3	TRBJ2-1	-	once	TGTGCCAGCAGGCCGGTAACCTACAATGAGCAGTTCTTC	CASRPVTYNEQFF
TRBV27	TRBJ2-7	TRBD2	-	TGTGCCAGCAGTTTTGGCGGGGGGGAATACGAGCAGTACTTC	CASSFGGGEYEQYF
TRBV7-2	TRBJ1-5	TRBD1	-	TGTGCCAGCAGCTTAAGCACAGGGGTTGGAAAACTTGGTCAGCCCCAGCATTTT	CASSLSTGVGKLGQPQHF
TRBV20-1	TRBJ2-3	-	few	TGCAGTGCTAGAGATGGAACAGATACGCAGTATTTT	CSARDGTDTQYF
TRBV7-9	TRBJ2-3	TRBD1	-	TGTGCCAGCAGCTTAGAGCGGACAGGGCCCAGCACAGATACGCAGTATTTT	CASSLERTGPSTDTQYF
TRBV20-1	TRBJ1-2	TRBD1	many	TGCAGTGCTAGAGCTACAGGGGGCTACTATGGCTACACCTTC	CSARATGGYYGYTF
TRBV24-1	TRBJ2-3	TRBD2	-	TGTGCCACCAGTGATTTCCGGGACTACAGAACAGATACGCAGTATTTT	CATSDFRDYRTDTQYF
TRBV21-1	TRBJ2-5	-	-	TGTGCCAGCAGCAAAGGAAAGGTCCAGGGGGCATGGTGGGAGACCCAGTACTTC	CASSKGKVQGAWWETQYF
TRBV7-2	TRBJ1-4	TRBD1	-	TGTGCCAGCAGCTGGACAGGGATGGAGAATGAAAAACTGTTTTTT	CASSWTGMENEKLFF
TRBV7-2	TRBJ2-7	TRBD1	-	TGTGCCAGCAGCCTTACCCAGGGACAGGCGTACGAGCAGTACTTC	CASSLTQGQAYEQYF
TRBV29-1	TRBJ1-4	-	-	TGCAGCGCACACAGGTCAACTAATGAAAAACTGTTTTTT	CSAHRSTNEKLFF
TRBV7-8	TRBJ2-7	-	-	TGTGTCAGCAGCTTAGGGGGGCTAGCCTACGAGCAGTACTTC	CVSSLGGLAYEQYF
TRBV7-2	TRBJ2-3	TRBD2	-	TGTGCCAGCAGCTTACAAACTAGCGCCTCTCTCACAGATACGCAGTATTTT	CASSLQTSASLTDTQYF
TRBV7-2	TRBJ2-1	-	-	TGTGCCAGCAGCTTACGGAGACGGGGGACCGGGTTAGATGAGCAGTTCTTC	CASSLRRRGTGLDEQFF
TRBV14	TRBJ2-7	-	-	TGTGCCAGCAGCCAAGCCCTTGGGGGAAACGAGCAGTACTTC	CASSQALGGNEQYF
TRBV7-9	TRBJ2-5	-	-	TGTGCCAGCAGCATAGGGGCTACGGACCAAGAGACCCAGTACTTC	CASSIGATDQETQYF
TRBV13	TRBJ2-7	-	-	TGTGCCAGCAGCCTAGGGGACGGAGGAACCCAGTACTTC	CASSLGDGGTQYF
TRBV20-1	TRBJ2-3	-	-	TGCAGTGCTGGGGGGATAGATACGCAGTATTTT	CSAGGIDTQYF
TRBV6-5	TRBJ2-1	-	-	TGTGCCAGCAGAGGAGGGGCCGTGGATGAGCAGTTCTTC	CASRGGAVDEQFF
TRBV4-2	TRBJ2-3	-	few	TGTGCCAGCAGCCAAGAGTGGGCGAGGGTAGATACGCAGTATTTT	CASSQEWARVDTQYF